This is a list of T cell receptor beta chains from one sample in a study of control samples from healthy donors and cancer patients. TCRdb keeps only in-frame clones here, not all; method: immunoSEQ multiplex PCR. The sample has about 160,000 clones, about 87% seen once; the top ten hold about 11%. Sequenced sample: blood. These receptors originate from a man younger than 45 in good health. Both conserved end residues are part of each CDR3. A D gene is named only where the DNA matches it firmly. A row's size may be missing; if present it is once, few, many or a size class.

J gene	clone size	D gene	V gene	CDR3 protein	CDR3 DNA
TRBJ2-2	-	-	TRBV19	CASSVHHAEGGELFF	TGTGCCAGTAGTGTCCACCACGCAGAAGGCGGGGAGCTGTTTTTT
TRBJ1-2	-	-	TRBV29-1	CSVDAQGRGYTF	TGCAGCGTTGACGCCCAGGGAAGGGGCTACACCTTC
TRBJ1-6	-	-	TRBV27	CASSLPDGGLRVPPLHF	TGTGCCAGCAGTCTACCCGATGGGGGTTTAAGGGTCCCACCCCTCCACTTT
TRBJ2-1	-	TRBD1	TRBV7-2	CASSSDRPRGNEQFF	TGTGCCAGCAGTTCAGACAGGCCCAGGGGGAATGAGCAGTTCTTC
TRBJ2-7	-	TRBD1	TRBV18	CASSSPGQGGEQYF	TGTGCCAGCTCATCCCCGGGACAGGGGGGAGAGCAGTACTTC
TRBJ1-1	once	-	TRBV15	CATIQDRMNTEAFF	TGTGCCACCATCCAGGACAGAATGAACACTGAAGCTTTCTTT
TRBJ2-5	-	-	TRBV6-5	CASSPLGGQYF	TGTGCCAGCAGTCCTCTAGGTGGGCAGTACTTC
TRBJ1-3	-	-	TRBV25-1	CASSDSASGNTIYF	TGTGCCAGCAGTGACAGCGCCTCTGGAAACACCATATATTTT
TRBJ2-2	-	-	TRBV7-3	CASSLKGGTNTGELFF	TGTGCCAGCAGCTTAAAGGGCGGGACGAACACCGGGGAGCTGTTTTTT
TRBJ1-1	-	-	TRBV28	CASSNGQAITEAFF	TGTGCCAGCAGTAATGGCCAGGCCATCACTGAAGCTTTCTTT
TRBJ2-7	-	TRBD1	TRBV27	CASRWTGAYEQYF	TGTGCCAGCAGGTGGACAGGAGCCTACGAGCAGTACTTC
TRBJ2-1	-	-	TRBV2	CASSAQGGRGSYNEQFF	TGTGCCAGCAGTGCACAGGGCGGAAGGGGCTCCTACAATGAGCAGTTCTTC
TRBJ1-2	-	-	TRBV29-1	CSAGTRAGYTF	TGCAGCGCGGGGACGCGTGCTGGCTACACCTTC
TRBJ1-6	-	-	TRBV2	CASSEAAGANSPLHF	TGTGCCAGCAGTGAAGCCGCAGGGGCTAATTCACCCCTCCACTTT
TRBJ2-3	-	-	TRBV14	CASSQERGTFGTDTQYF	TGTGCCAGCAGCCAAGAACGAGGGACTTTTGGCACAGATACGCAGTATTTT
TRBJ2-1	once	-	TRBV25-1	CASSVAGTSYNEQFF	TGTGCCAGCAGTGTAGCCGGGACTTCCTACAATGAGCAGTTCTTC
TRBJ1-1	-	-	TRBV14	CASSQGGRVAFF	TGTGCCAGCAGCCAAGGAGGGCGGGTAGCTTTCTTT
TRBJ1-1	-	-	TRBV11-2	CASSRQRTNTEAFF	TGTGCCAGCAGCCGACAGCGCACCAACACTGAAGCTTTCTTT
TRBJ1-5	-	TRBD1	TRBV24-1	CATSDPTGGDNQPQHF	TGTGCCACCAGTGACCCCACAGGGGGTGACAATCAGCCCCAGCATTTT
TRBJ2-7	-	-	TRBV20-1	CSAFYYEQYF	TGCAGTGCTTTTTACTACGAGCAGTACTTC
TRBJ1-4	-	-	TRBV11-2	CASNLRRRETVEF	TGTGCCAGCAACTTACGGCGCCGAGAGACTGTCGAGTTT
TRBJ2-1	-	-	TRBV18	CASSPRDGGVNEQFF	TGTGCCAGCTCTCCTCGGGACGGAGGCGTCAATGAGCAGTTCTTC
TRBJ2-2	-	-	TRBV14	CASSHGLQTRELFF	TGTGCCAGCAGCCACGGACTACAAACCAGGGAGCTGTTTTTT
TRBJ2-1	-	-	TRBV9	CASSVDLYNEQFF	TGTGCCAGCAGCGTAGACCTCTACAATGAGCAGTTCTTC
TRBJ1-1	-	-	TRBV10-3	CAIGEQLSNTEAFF	TGTGCCATCGGCGAACAGTTATCAAACACTGAAGCTTTCTTT
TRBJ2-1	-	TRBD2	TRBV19	CASKGTGGGNEQFF	TGTGCCAGTAAAGGGACGGGGGGGGGCAATGAGCAGTTCTTC
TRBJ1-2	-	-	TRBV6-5	CASRGPLRTGYGYTF	TGTGCCAGCAGAGGACCCCTTAGGACGGGCTATGGCTACACCTTC
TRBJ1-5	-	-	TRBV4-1	CASRGQDNQPQHF	TGCGCCAGCAGGGGTCAGGACAATCAGCCCCAGCATTTT
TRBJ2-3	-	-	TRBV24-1	CATSISPGEADPTDTQYF	TGTGCCACCTCAATATCGCCAGGGGAGGCCGACCCCACAGATACGCAGTATTTT
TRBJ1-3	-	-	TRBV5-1	CASSLGGPGNTIYF	TGCGCCAGCAGCTTGGGAGGGCCAGGAAACACCATATATTTT
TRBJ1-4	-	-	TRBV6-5	CASGSVRTNEKLFF	TGTGCCAGCGGTTCCGTCCGGACTAATGAAAAACTGTTTTTT
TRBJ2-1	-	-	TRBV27	CAIQGGKEGDNEQFF	TGTGCCATCCAAGGGGGAAAGGAGGGGGACAATGAGCAGTTCTTC
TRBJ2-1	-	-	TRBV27	CASSLGRTYNEQFF	TGTGCCAGCAGTTTAGGTAGAACTTACAATGAGCAGTTCTTC
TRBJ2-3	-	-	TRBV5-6	CASSLGTTGGFRADTQYF	TGTGCCAGCAGCTTGGGGACGACAGGCGGATTCCGGGCAGATACGCAGTATTTT
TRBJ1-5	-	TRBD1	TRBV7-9	CASSSALGQGLSQPQHF	TGTGCCAGCAGCTCCGCCTTGGGACAGGGGTTAAGTCAGCCCCAGCATTTT
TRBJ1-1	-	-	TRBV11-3	CASSSGTQNTEAFF	TGTGCCAGCAGCTCCGGGACACAGAACACTGAAGCTTTCTTT
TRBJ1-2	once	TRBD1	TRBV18	CASLAGQTDGYTF	TGTGCCAGCTTGGCGGGACAGACAGATGGCTACACCTTC
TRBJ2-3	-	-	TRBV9	CASSVVSTDTQYF	TGTGCCAGCAGCGTAGTGAGCACAGATACGCAGTATTTT
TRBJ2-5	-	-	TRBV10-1	CASSESVGRGPETQYF	TGCGCCAGCAGTGAGTCGGTCGGGAGAGGACCAGAGACCCAGTACTTC
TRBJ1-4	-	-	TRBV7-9	CASSPGREKLFF	TGTGCCAGCAGCCCGGGTAGGGAAAAACTGTTTTTT
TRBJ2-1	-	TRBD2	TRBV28	CASSPGLAGDKNEQFF	TGTGCCAGCAGCCCCGGACTAGCGGGAGATAAGAATGAGCAGTTCTTC
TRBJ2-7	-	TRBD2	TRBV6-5	CASRASGSSYEQYF	TGTGCCAGCAGGGCTAGCGGGAGCTCCTACGAGCAGTACTTC
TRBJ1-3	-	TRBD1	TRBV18	CASSRDSSGNTIYF	TGTGCCAGCTCACGGGACAGTTCTGGAAACACCATATATTTT
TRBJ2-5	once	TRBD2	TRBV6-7	CASLRQRGDQETQYF	TGTGCCAGTCTACGGCAGCGGGGGGATCAAGAGACCCAGTACTTC
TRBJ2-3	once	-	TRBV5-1	CASSQGTSTDTQYF	TGCGCCAGCAGTCAGGGCACTAGCACAGATACGCAGTATTTT
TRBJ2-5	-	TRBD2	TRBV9	CASSVSTRGGAGETQYF	TGTGCCAGCAGCGTCTCTACTCGCGGGGGGGCCGGGGAGACCCAGTACTTC
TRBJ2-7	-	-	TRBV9	CASSAPGARAHEQYF	TGTGCCAGCAGCGCCCCCGGGGCCCGGGCCCACGAGCAGTACTTC
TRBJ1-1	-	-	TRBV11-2	CASRPGPRPNTEAFF	TGTGCCAGCAGACCCGGACCGAGACCGAACACTGAAGCTTTCTTT
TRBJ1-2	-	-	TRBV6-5	CASSQTDYGYTF	TGTGCCAGCAGTCAGACAGACTATGGCTACACCTTC
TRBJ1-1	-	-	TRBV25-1	CASMRGNTEAFF	TGTGCCAGCATGAGAGGGAACACTGAAGCTTTCTTT
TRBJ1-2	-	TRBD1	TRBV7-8	CASSWDRGEYGYTF	TGTGCCAGCAGCTGGGACAGGGGAGAATATGGCTACACCTTC
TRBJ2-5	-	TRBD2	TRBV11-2	CASSSPLAGAGETQYF	TGTGCCAGCAGCTCCCCCTTAGCGGGAGCGGGGGAGACCCAGTACTTC
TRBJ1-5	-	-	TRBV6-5	CASRSDSGPQHF	TGTGCCAGCAGGTCAGACTCGGGGCCCCAGCATTTT
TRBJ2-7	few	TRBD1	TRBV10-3	CAISAGTGLHEQYF	TGTGCCATCAGCGCCGGGACAGGGCTCCACGAGCAGTACTTC
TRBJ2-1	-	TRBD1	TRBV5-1	CASSDRVDEQFF	TGCGCCAGCAGCGACAGGGTCGATGAGCAGTTCTTC
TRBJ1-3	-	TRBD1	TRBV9	CASSVQDRVESGNTIYF	TGTGCCAGCAGCGTCCAAGACAGGGTAGAGAGTGGAAACACCATATATTTT
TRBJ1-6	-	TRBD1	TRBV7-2	CASSLNRDSRNSPLHF	TGTGCCAGCAGCTTAAATCGGGACAGTCGAAATTCACCCCTCCACTTT
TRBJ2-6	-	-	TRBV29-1	CSVPEGPSGGANVLTF	TGCAGCGTTCCTGAGGGCCCTAGTGGCGGGGCCAACGTCCTGACTTTC
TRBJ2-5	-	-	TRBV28	CASSFPQPPTEETQYF	TGTGCCAGCAGTTTCCCTCAACCCCCCACGGAAGAGACCCAGTACTTC
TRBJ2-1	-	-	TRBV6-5	CASSSLPDIHYNEQFF	TGTGCCAGCAGTTCATTACCAGATATCCACTACAATGAGCAGTTCTTC